This TCR beta chain is drawn from a study of T cell responses to AZD1222 COVID-19 vaccine. Study-level results: Females outnumbered males among donors, who were mostly white British; clonal diversity was possibly underestimated.

Analysis merged second doses at about 4 or about 12 weeks. Concerning this clone itself: As yet, its antigen is unknown.

The table came from immunoSEQ multiplex PCR; TCRdb's copy has only in-frame clones and leaves some out. The repertoire holds roughly 160,000 clones, with roughly 90% as singletons. The V gene's germline CDR1 is MNHNS and CDR2 SASEGT. V was clipped by 2 bases and J by 1 base; unmatched bases: 3. CDR3 length equals 16 residues. The chain is built from TRBV6-1 and TRBJ1-3; TRBD1 aligns across 9 bases. The clonotype comes from an adult who received the AZD1222 COVID-19 vaccine. Here the sequenced sample was peripheral blood, taken 28 days after the second AZD1222 dose. The CDR3 nucleotides read TGTGCCAGCAGTGAAAGGACAGGGGCGTCTGGAAACACCATATATTTT. As protein: CASSERTGASGNTIYF.